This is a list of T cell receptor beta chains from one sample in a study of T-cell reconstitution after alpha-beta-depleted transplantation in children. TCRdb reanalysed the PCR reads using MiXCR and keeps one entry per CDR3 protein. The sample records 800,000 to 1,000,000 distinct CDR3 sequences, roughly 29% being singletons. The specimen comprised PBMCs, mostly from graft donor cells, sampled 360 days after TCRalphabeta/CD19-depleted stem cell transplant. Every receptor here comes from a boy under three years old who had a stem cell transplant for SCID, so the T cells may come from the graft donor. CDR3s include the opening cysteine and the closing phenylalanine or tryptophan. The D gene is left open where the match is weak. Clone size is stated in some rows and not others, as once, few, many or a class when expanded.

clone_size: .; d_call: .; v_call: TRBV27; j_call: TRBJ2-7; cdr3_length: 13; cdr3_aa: CASSSASNYEQYF
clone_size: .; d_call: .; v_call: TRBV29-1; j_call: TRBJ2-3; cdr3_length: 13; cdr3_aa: CSVLSGSGDTQYF
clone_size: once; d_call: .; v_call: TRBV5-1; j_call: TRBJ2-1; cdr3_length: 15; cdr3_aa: CASSLGQGSDNEQFF
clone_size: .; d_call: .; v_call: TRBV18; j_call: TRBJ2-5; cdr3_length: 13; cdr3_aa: CASSLSLAETQYF
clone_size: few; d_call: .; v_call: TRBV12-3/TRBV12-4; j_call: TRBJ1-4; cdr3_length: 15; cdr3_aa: CASSRPWGTGEKLFF
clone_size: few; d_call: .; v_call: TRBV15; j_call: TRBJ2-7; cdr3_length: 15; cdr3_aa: CATSRDRVGPYEQYF
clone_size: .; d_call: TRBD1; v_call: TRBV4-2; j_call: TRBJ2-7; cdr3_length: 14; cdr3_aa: CASSTGTGEHEQYF
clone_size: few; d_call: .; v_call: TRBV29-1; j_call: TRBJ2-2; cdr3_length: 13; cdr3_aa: CSVEQANTGELFF
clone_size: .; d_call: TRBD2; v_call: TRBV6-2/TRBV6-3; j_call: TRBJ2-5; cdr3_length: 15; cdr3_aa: CASSRPGAGLKTQYF
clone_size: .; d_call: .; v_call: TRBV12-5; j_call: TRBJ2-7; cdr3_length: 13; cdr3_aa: CASVQGSSYEQYF
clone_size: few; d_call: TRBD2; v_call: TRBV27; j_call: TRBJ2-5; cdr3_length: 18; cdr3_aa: CASSLPGTSGDLGETQYF
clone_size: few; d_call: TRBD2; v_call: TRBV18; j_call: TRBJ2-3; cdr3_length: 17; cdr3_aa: CASSPPPTSGGTDTQYF
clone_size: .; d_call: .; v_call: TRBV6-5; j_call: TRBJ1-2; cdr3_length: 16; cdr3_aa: CASSSLSGARGGGYTF
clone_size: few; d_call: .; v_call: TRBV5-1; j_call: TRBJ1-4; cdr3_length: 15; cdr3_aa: CASSRDRTANEKLFF
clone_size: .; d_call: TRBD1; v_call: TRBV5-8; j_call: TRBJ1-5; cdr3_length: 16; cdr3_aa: CASSFLQGEGHQPQHF
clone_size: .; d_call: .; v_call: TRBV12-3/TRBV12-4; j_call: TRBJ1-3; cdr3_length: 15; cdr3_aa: CASSPTGPLGNTIYF
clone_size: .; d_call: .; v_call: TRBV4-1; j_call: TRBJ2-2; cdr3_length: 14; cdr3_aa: CASSHSTGSGELFF
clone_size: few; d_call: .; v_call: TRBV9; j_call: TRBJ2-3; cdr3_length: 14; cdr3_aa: CASSVVGGADTQYF
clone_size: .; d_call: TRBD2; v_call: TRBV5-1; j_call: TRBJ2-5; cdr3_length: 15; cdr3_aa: CASSLEGRGKETQYF
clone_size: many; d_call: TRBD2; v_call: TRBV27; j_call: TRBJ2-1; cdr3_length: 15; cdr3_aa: CASSLAGGRYNEQFF